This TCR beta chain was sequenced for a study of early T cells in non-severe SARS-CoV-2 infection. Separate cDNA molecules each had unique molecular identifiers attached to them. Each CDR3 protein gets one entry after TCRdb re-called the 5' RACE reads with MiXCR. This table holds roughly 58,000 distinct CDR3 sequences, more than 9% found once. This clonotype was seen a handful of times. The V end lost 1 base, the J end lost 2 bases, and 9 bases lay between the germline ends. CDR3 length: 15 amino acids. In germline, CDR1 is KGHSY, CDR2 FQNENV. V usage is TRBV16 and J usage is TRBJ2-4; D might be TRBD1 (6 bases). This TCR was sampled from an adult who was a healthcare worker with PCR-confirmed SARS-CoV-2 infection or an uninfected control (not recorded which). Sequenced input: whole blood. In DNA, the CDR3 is TGTGCCAGCAGCCAATTGGGACAATCCAAAAACATTCAGTACTTC. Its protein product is CASSQLGQSKNIQYF.